Following are 27 T cell receptor beta chains from one sample sequenced in a study of T cells in Graves' hyperthyroidism and ophthalmopathy. What was amplified from RNA transcripts were TCR beta CDR3 regions. Primed by the HTBI set, a first-round RT-PCR was run on the TCR CDR3. TCRdb analysed the multiplex PCR reads with MiXCR anew, one entry per CDR3 protein. This table holds some 440,000 distinct CDR3 sequences, 15% to 18% found once. Sequenced sample: blood. These receptors came from a woman aged 18-35 years with Graves' hyperthyroidism.

This clonotype was found many times. This chain connects TRBV19 to TRBJ2-7; TRBD2 matches at 8 bases. Germline V gene sequence: CDR1 LNHDA, CDR2 SQIVND (reference sequence). The CDR3 is 16 residues long. V shed 6 bases and J 0 bases; nucleotides not matched to a gene: 10. This CDR3 is CASSSPRGTSSYEQYF. DNA of the CDR3: TGTGCCAGTAGCTCCCCCCGGGGGACTAGCTCCTACGAGCAGTACTTC.

The V and J genes are TRBV29-1 and TRBJ1-5; 10 nucleotides match TRBD1. The CDR3 length is 13 residues. With V trimmed by 6 bases and J by 3 bases, 2 bases remained unmatched. CDR1 is SQVTM and CDR2 is ANQGSEA in the germline V gene. In DNA, the CDR3 is TGCAGCGTCGGGACAGGGGTCAATCAGCCCCAGCATTTT. It is translated as CSVGTGVNQPQHF.

This clonotype was counted a few times. The DNA for the CDR3 is TGTGCCAGCAGCTTAATCCAGCGGGGGAGCACAGATACGCAGTATTTT. Translating it yields CASSLIQRGSTDTQYF. The genes are TRBV13 and TRBJ2-3; 8 nucleotides align to TRBD2. Germline trimming cut 2 bases from V and 0 bases from J; bases unmatched to any gene: 4. Germline V CDR1 and CDR2: PRHDT, FYEKMQ (reference sequence). This CDR3 spans 16 amino acids.

This clonotype appeared many times. This chain joins TRBV11-2 and TRBJ2-3; D not certain. CDR3 size: 17 residues. Germline lookup yields CDR1 SGHAT and CDR2 FQNNGV. V dropped 5 bases and J dropped 6 bases, with 24 bases sitting between them. CDR3 coding DNA: TGTGCCAGCAGCCCCAAAAACTTAAGAGAAGTTGGTGATACGCAGTATTTT. Protein product: CASSPKNLREVGDTQYF.

This clonotype has a count of ten or more. The DNA for the CDR3 is TGCAGTGCTAGGGACCCCCGCGACAGGCCCTCTGGAAACACCATATATTTT. Amino acids: CSARDPRDRPSGNTIYF. The chain uses TRBV20-1 and TRBJ1-3; perhaps TRBD1 as D (6 bases). This CDR3 has 17 amino acids. Per germline, CDR1 DFQATT and CDR2 SNEGSKA (reference sequence). The germline V and J ends were trimmed by 3 bases and 0 bases, with 18 bases remaining between them.

This clonotype showed up many times. The CDR3 loop reads CASGSSISAGLYNEQFF. The CDR3 bases are TGTGCTAGTGGTTCGTCCATTAGTGCGGGGCTTTACAATGAGCAGTTCTTC. The rearrangement joins TRBV12-5 to TRBJ2-1; a possible D gene is TRBD2 (6 bases). This CDR3 is 17 amino acids long. The V end lost 4 bases, the J end lost 4 bases, and 20 bases lay between the germline ends. Germline loops: CDR1 LGHNT, CDR2 FRNRAP.

The chain is built from TRBV4-1 and TRBJ2-1, with D possibly TRBD1 on 5 matching bases. Trimming pared 2 bases from V and 4 bases from J, leaving 6 bases between. Germline CDR1 and CDR2: MGHRA and YSYEKL. This CDR3 has 13 amino acids. The CDR3 spells CASSQRQYNEQFF. The DNA of the CDR3 is TGCGCCAGCAGCCAAAGACAGTACAATGAGCAGTTCTTC.

This clonotype was seen repeatedly, ten times or more. The chain combines TRBV2 with TRBJ2-3; D uncertain. The CDR3 length is 12 residues. Germline V gene data show CDR1 as SNHLY and CDR2 as FYNNEI. V was cut by 1 base and J by 6 bases, with 5 bases left in between. CDR3 in DNA: TGTGCCAGCAGTGAAGAGGCGGATACGCAGTATTTT. Its translation is CASSEEADTQYF.

This clonotype was detected only a few times. V usage is TRBV28 and J usage is TRBJ2-5; D unclear. The V end lost 5 bases, the J end lost 3 bases, and 13 bases lay between the germline ends. This CDR3 region has 14 residues. The germline CDR1 and CDR2 sequences are MDHEN and SYDVKM. For the CDR3, the DNA is TGTGCCAGCAGTGGAACTAAAGGAGAAGAGACCCAGTACTTC. It is translated as CASSGTKGEETQYF.

This chain joins TRBV11-2 and TRBJ2-7; no reliable D call. V lost 1 base and J 0 bases, leaving 13 bases between the germline ends. The CDR3 extends over 16 amino acids. CDR1 is SGHAT and CDR2 is FQNNGV in the germline V gene. The CDR3 DNA follows: TGTGCCAGCAGCTTAGTCGCTCGGCAGGACTCCTACGAGCAGTACTTC. It encodes CASSLVARQDSYEQYF.

This clonotype was recorded at least ten times. The V gene is TRBV20-1, the J gene TRBJ2-3; the D gene is possibly TRBD2 (6 bases). This CDR3 has 14 amino acids. From germline, CDR1 is DFQATT and CDR2 SNEGSKA (reference sequence). V gave up 5 bases and J gave up 5 bases, with 17 bases separating them. This chain's CDR3 is CSARDSLNLDTQYF. DNA of the CDR3: TGCAGTGCTCGGGACTCTCTGAATCTAGATACGCAGTATTTT.

This clonotype was observed many times. The rearrangement uses TRBV15 and TRBJ2-7; perhaps TRBD2 as D (5 bases). Germline-derived CDR1 and CDR2 are LNHNV and YYDKDF (reference sequence). V lost 8 bases and J 3 bases, leaving 14 bases between the germline ends. The CDR3 is 13 residues long. The CDR3, as DNA: TGTGCCACCGGACGGGATCCTTTCTACGAGCAGTACTTC. This sequence encodes CATGRDPFYEQYF. Full variable domain (remainder filled in from reference TRBV15 and TRBJ2-7): DAMVIQNPRYQVTQFGKPVTLSCSQTLNHNVMYWYQQKSSQAPKLLFHYYDKDFNNEADTPDNFQSRRPNTSFCFLDIRSPGLGDTAMYLCATGRDPFYEQYFGPGTRLTVT.

This clonotype has ten or more counts. The chain employs TRBV25-1 and TRBJ1-5, with TRBD1 identical over 8 bases. The CDR3 has 13 residues. Unmatched junction bases numbered 6, after V lost 4 bases and J lost 10 bases. Germline CDR1 reads MGHDK; CDR2 reads SYGVNS. The CDR3 here is CASSVRTGSPQHF. The CDR3 region has the DNA TGTGCCAGCAGTGTACGGACAGGGAGTCCCCAGCATTTT.

There are many counts of this clonotype. V usage is TRBV3-1 and J usage is TRBJ2-7, with D possibly being TRBD1 (5 bases). Germline lookup yields CDR1 LGHDT and CDR2 YNNKEL (reference sequence). This CDR3 has 15 amino acids. Trimming cost V 4 bases and J 2 bases, with 15 bases left between them. The CDR3 DNA reads TGTGCCAGCAGCCGTTTTGGGCAGGGCACCTACGAGCAGTACTTC. This translates into CASSRFGQGTYEQYF.

The chain combines TRBV2 with TRBJ1-2; D is undetermined. This CDR3 has 12 residues. V was cut by 3 bases and J by 5 bases, with 7 bases left in between. CDR1 and CDR2 from the germline V gene are SNHLY and FYNNEI. In DNA, the CDR3 is TGTGCCAGCAGTGATGACCAATATGGCTACACCTTC. Translation gives CASSDDQYGYTF.

This clonotype has at least ten counts. This rearrangement joins TRBV28 to TRBJ2-1; possible D gene TRBD2, 7 bases. V was shortened by 3 bases and J by 4 bases, with 13 bases between the two germline ends. CDR1 is MDHEN and CDR2 is SYDVKM in the germline V gene. The length of the CDR3 is 15 residues. The CDR3 spells CASSFWGGAYNEQFF. CDR3 DNA: TGTGCCAGCAGTTTTTGGGGGGGGGCGTACAATGAGCAGTTCTTC.

This clonotype was detected ten times or more. The chain carries TRBV20-1 and TRBJ1-2; D may be TRBD1 (5 bases). This CDR3 has 15 amino acids. The V end was cut by 4 bases, the J end by 5 bases, with 20 bases between. Germline lookup yields CDR1 DFQATT and CDR2 SNEGSKA (reference sequence). CDR3 protein: CSAIPQTAVSYGYTF. The DNA for the CDR3 is TGCAGTGCTATTCCCCAGACAGCCGTCTCGTATGGCTACACCTTC.

A word on this clonotype: One end of the junction varies from germline; a read error may be responsible. V usage is TRBV14 and J usage is TRBJ1-4; TRBD1 might be the D (5 bases). The CDR3 is made up of 14 amino acids. Looked up from germline, CDR1 is SGHDN and CDR2 is FVKESK. The CDR3 protein is CANSVRRDNEKLFF. The CDR3 DNA reads as TGTGCCAACAGCGTACGGAGGGACAATGAAAAACTGTTTTTT.

There are many counts of this clonotype. The chain uses TRBV11-2 and TRBJ2-2; 15 nucleotides match TRBD2. The CDR3 runs to 16 residues. Germline CDR1 and CDR2: SGHAT and FQNNGV. V shed 2 bases and J 9 bases; nucleotides not matched to a gene: 4. The CDR3 loop reads CASSLRTSGRVRELFF. The CDR3 DNA reads as TGTGCCAGCAGCTTACGGACTAGCGGGAGGGTCCGGGAGCTGTTTTTT.

This rearrangement joins TRBV27 to TRBJ2-1; a possible D gene is TRBD2 (5 bases). V was clipped by 3 bases and J by 0 bases, with 12 bases between them. The CDR3 is made up of 16 amino acids. Germline V gene sequence: CDR1 MNHEY, CDR2 SMNVEV (reference sequence). The DNA for the CDR3 is TGTGCCAGCAGTTTGAGAGGGTCGAACTCCTACAATGAGCAGTTCTTC. Its protein product is CASSLRGSNSYNEQFF.

As for this clonotype: A much larger clone differs by one base, so this may be a read error. The chain uses TRBV4-2 and TRBJ2-7; D is possibly TRBD1 or TRBD2 (5 bases each). The CDR3 covers 16 residues. Trimming cost V 0 bases and J 3 bases, with 15 bases left between them. In germline, CDR1 is LGHNA, CDR2 YNFKEQ. The CDR3 nucleotides are TGTGCCAGCAGCCAAGATTATGGGGGAGTGAGCTACGAGCAGTACTTC. Its protein product is CASSQDYGGVSYEQYF.

This clonotype was seen at least ten times. This chain uses TRBV6-1 with TRBJ1-2; the D gene is possibly TRBD1 (5 bases). The length of the CDR3 is 13 residues. V gave up 6 bases and J gave up 4 bases, with 12 bases separating them. Germline values: CDR1 MNHNS, CDR2 SASEGT. CDR3 amino acids: CASSSPGAYGYTF. CDR3 sequence (DNA): TGTGCCAGCAGCTCCCCCGGGGCCTATGGCTACACCTTC.

This clonotype was found a few times. V usage is TRBV9 and J usage is TRBJ2-5; 9 positions match TRBD2. The ends lost 0 bases at V and 1 base at J; junction bases unmatched: 4. CDR3 length: 16 amino acids. Germline values: CDR1 SGDLS, CDR2 YYNGEE. The chain's CDR3 is CASSVDASGAQETQYF. The CDR3 DNA reads as TGTGCCAGCAGCGTAGATGCTAGCGGGGCCCAAGAGACCCAGTACTTC.

This clonotype appeared many times. This chain uses TRBV20-1 with TRBJ1-1; TRBD1 matches 8 bases. Germline-derived CDR1 and CDR2 are DFQATT and SNEGSKA (reference sequence). V shed 3 bases and J 10 bases; nucleotides not matched to a gene: 7. This CDR3 region has 12 residues. The CDR3 nucleotides read TGCAGTGCTAGGGACAGGGAGGGAGCAGCTTTCTTT. It codes for CSARDREGAAFF.

This clonotype came up a few times. This rearrangement joins TRBV27 to TRBJ2-1, with 11 bases matching TRBD1. Germline assignment: CDR1 MNHEY and CDR2 SMNVEV (reference sequence). This CDR3 comprises 14 residues. V lost 7 bases, J lost 6 bases, and 5 bases stayed unmatched. This CDR3 is CASTAGTGGNEQFF. The CDR3 region has the DNA TGTGCCAGCACCGCCGGGACAGGGGGCAATGAGCAGTTCTTC.

At least ten counts were recorded for this clonotype. The V call is TRBV10-3, the J call TRBJ1-1; tentatively, D is TRBD1 (6 bases). V lost 8 bases, J lost 4 bases, and 14 bases lay in between. The CDR3 totals 13 residues. The germline CDR1 and CDR2 sequences are ENHRY and SYGVKD. The DNA for the CDR3 is TGTGCCATCGTGGTCAGGGGAAGCACTGAAGCTTTCTTT. This gives the protein CAIVVRGSTEAFF.

This clonotype was observed at least ten times. The V and J genes are TRBV30 and TRBJ2-5; maybe TRBD1 (6 bases). Trimming pared 2 bases from V and 5 bases from J, leaving 9 bases between. Germline CDR1 GTSNPN, CDR2 SVGIG (reference sequence). This CDR3 has 12 amino acids. The CDR3 protein is CAWSSDRETQYF. In nucleotides, the CDR3 is TGTGCCTGGAGTAGCGACAGGGAGACCCAGTACTTC.